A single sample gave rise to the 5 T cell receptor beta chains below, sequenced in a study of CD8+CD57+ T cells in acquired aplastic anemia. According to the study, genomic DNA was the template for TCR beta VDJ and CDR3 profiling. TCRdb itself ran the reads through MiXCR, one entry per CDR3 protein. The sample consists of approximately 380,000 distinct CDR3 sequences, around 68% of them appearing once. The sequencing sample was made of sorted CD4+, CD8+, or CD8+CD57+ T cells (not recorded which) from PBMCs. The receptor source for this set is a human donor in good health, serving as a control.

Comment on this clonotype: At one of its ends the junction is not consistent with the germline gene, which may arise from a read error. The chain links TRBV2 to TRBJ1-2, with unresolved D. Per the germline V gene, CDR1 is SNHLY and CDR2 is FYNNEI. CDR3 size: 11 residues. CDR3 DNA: TGTGCCAGCAGCGCCACCTATGGCGACACCTTC. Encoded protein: CASSATYGDTF. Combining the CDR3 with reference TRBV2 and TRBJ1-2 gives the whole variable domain EPEVTQTPSHQVTQMGQEVILRCVPISNHLYFYWYRQILGQKVEFLVSFYNNEISEKSEIFDDQFSVERPDGSNFTLKIRSTKLEDSAMYFCASSATYGDTFGSGTRLTVV.

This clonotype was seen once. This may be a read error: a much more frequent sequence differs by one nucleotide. The CDR3 protein is CASSEDLSRGHLF. Here the CDR3 DNA reads TGTGCCAGCAGTGAAGACCTCTCAAGGGGGCACCTCTTC. The chain carries TRBV6-1 and TRBJ2-1; 7 bases are shared with TRBD1. Per the germline V gene, CDR1 is MNHNS and CDR2 is SASEGT. The CDR3 has 13 amino acids.

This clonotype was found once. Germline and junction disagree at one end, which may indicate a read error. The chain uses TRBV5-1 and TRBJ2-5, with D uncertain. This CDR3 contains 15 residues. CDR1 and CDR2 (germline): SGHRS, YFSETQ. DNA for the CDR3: TGTGCCAGCAGCTTGGGCAGCTGGTACCAAGAGACCCAGTACTTC. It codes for CASSLGSWYQETQYF. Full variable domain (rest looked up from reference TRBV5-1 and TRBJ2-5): KAGVTQTPRYLIKTRGQQVTLSCSPISGHRSVSWYQQTPGQGLQFLFEYFSETQRNKGNFPGRFSGRQFSNSRSEMNVSTLELGDSALYLCASSLGSWYQETQYFGPGTRLLVL.

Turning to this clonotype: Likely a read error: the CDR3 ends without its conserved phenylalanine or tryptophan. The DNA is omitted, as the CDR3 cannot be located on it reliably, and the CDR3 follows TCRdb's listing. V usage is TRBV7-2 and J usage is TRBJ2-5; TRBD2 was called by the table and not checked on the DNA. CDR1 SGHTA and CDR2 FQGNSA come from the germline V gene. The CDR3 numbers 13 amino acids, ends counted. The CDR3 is CASRPYLPSGGDI.

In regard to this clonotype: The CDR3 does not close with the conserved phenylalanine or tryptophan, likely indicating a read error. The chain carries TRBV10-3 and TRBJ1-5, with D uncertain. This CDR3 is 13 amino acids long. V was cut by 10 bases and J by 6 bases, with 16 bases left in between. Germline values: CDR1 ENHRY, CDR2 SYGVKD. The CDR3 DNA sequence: TGTGCCAGCCAAACCGTGGTGGTTCAGCCCCAGCATTCT. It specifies CASQTVVVQPQHS.